Below, 9 T cell receptor beta chains from the same sample are listed, as sequenced in a study of prognosis after radiotherapy for stage I lung cancer. Two-round multiplex PCR amplified TCR beta CDR3 from genomic DNA. First-round PCR, the initial amplification, used primers specific to each TRBV and TRBJ gene. TCRdb itself ran the multiplex PCR reads through MiXCR, one entry per CDR3 protein. Here the sample spans about 16,000 distinct CDR3 sequences, just under 45% being singletons. Source: PBMCs, taken before or after stereotactic body radiation therapy (not recorded which). The receptor set was obtained from a donor over 45 with non-small cell lung cancer.

On this clonotype itself: With a far larger clone one base away, a read error is the likely cause. The rearrangement joins TRBV28 to TRBJ1-4, with 10 bases matching TRBD1. CDR1 and CDR2 from the germline V gene are MDHEN and SYDVKM. The length of the CDR3 is 14 residues. The junction had 8 bases not matched to a gene; V was cut back by 8 bases and J by 8 bases. CDR3 in amino acids: CASGGTGEVEKLFF. DNA of the CDR3: TGTGCCAGCGGGGGGACAGGGGAAGTGGAAAAACTGTTTTTT.

By proportion, this clonotype is medium-sized. The CDR3 sequence is CASSPQGRADEQYF. Written as DNA, the CDR3 is TGTGCCAGCAGTCCTCAGGGCAGGGCGGACGAGCAGTACTTC. V is TRBV6-1 and J is TRBJ2-7, with D maybe TRBD1 (5 bases). The CDR3 spans 14 residues. Germline CDR1 MNHNS, CDR2 SASEGT. Trimming shortened V by 5 bases and J by 5 bases, and 16 bases separated the two germline ends.

The table lists this clonotype with many counts. The V call is TRBV5-8, the J call TRBJ2-7; 12 bases align to TRBD1. V shed 4 bases and J 3 bases; nucleotides not matched to a gene: 8. CDR1 and CDR2 (germline): SGHTS, YDEGEE. This CDR3 spans 16 amino acids. The CDR3 bases are TGTGCCAGCAGCAAGGACCGGGACAGGGGGCTCTACGAGCAGTACTTC. It codes for CASSKDRDRGLYEQYF. Combining the CDR3 with reference TRBV5-8 and TRBJ2-7 gives the whole variable domain EAGVTQSPTHLIKTRGQQATLRCSPISGHTSVYWYQQALGLGLQFLLWYDEGEERNRGNFPPRFSGRQFPNYSSELNVNALELEDSALYLCASSKDRDRGLYEQYFGPGTRLTVT.

The chain couples TRBV7-9 to TRBJ1-1; D remains ambiguous. This CDR3 is 14 amino acids long. Trimming pared 3 bases from V and 0 bases from J, leaving 8 bases between. Germline V gene sequence: CDR1 SEHNR, CDR2 FQNEAQ (reference sequence). The CDR3: CASSLSGLNTEAFF. The CDR3 nucleotides read TGTGCCAGCAGCTTGTCAGGATTGAACACTGAAGCTTTCTTT.

This clonotype was observed a handful of times. This chain uses TRBV6-1 with TRBJ2-7; the D gene is possibly TRBD1 (5 bases). CDR3 length: 13 residues. Trimming pared 5 bases from V and 8 bases from J, leaving 16 bases between. CDR1 and CDR2 (germline): MNHNS, SASEGT. CDR3 DNA sequence: TGTGCCAGCAGTCTAGGGGCCCCGTTGCAGCAGTACTTC. Protein product: CASSLGAPLQQYF.

The J gene is TRBJ1-1, the V gene TRBV20-1; 8 bases align to TRBD1. The germline V gene has CDR1 DFQATT and CDR2 SNEGSKA (reference sequence). The CDR3 has 14 amino acids. The V and J ends lost 0 bases and 3 bases, in that order; junction bases with no gene match: 3. In DNA form, the CDR3 reads TGCAGTGCTAGAGATAGGGACAGGTACACTGAAGCTTTCTTT. Protein product: CSARDRDRYTEAFF.

This clonotype is labeled as medium-sized (0.01 to 0.1%). This chain links TRBV5-1 with TRBJ1-2; unclear D gene. V shed 0 bases and J shed 4 bases, with 10 bases lying between them. There are 14 residues in the CDR3. Germline V gene data show CDR1 as SGHRS and CDR2 as YFSETQ. CDR3 loop: CASSLDWGPYGYTF. The CDR3 DNA reads TGCGCCAGCAGCTTGGATTGGGGTCCCTATGGCTACACCTTC.

The V call is TRBV2, the J call TRBJ2-5; either TRBD1 or TRBD2 may supply D (5 bases each). There are 14 residues in the CDR3. The ends were cut back, 1 base at V and 3 bases at J, with 9 bases in the middle. Germline CDR1 reads SNHLY; CDR2 reads FYNNEI. The CDR3 loop is CASSEERGKETQYF. For the CDR3, the DNA is TGTGCCAGCAGTGAAGAGAGGGGAAAAGAGACCCAGTACTTC.

Ten or more counts support this clonotype. V and J are TRBV5-1 and TRBJ1-1; D might be TRBD1 (6 bases). CDR3 length: 14 residues. Trimming took off 2 bases at V and 4 bases at J, with 12 bases between the two ends. Germline V lookup: CDR1 SGHRS, CDR2 YFSETQ. CDR3 DNA: TGCGCCAGCAGCTTACAGGGTTGGGGCACTGAAGCTTTCTTT. Amino acid sequence: CASSLQGWGTEAFF. Looking up the rest from reference TRBV5-1 and TRBJ1-1 gives the full variable domain: KAGVTQTPRYLIKTRGQQVTLSCSPISGHRSVSWYQQTPGQGLQFLFEYFSETQRNKGNFPGRFSGRQFSNSRSEMNVSTLELGDSALYLCASSLQGWGTEAFFGQGTRLTVV.